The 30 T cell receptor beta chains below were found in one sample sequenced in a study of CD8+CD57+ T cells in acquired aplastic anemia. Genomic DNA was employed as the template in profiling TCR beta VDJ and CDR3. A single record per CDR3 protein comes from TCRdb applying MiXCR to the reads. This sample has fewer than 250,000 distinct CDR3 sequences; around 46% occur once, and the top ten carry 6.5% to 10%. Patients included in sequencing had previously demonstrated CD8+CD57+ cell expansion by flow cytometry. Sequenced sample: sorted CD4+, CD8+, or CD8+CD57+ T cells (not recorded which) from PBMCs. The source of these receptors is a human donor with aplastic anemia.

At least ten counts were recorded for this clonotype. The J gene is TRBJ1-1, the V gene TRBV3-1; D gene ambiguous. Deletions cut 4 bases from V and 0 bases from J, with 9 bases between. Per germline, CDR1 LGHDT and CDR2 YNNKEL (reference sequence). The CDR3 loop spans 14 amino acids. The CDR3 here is CASSPNGLNTEAFF. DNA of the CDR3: TGTGCCAGCAGCCCTAACGGGTTGAACACTGAAGCTTTCTTT. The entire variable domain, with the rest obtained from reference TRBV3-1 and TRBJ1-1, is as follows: DTAVSQTPKYLVTQMGNDKSIKCEQNLGHDTMYWYKQDSKKFLKIMFSYNNKELIINETVPNRFSPKSPDKAHLNLHINSLELGDSAVYFCASSPNGLNTEAFFGQGTRLTVV.

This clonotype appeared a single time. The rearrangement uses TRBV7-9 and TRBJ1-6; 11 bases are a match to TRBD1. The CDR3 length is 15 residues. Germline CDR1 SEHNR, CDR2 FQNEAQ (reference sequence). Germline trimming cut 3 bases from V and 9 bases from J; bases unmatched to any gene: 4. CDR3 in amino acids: CASSFEGTGGSPLHF. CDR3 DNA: TGTGCCAGCAGCTTCGAAGGGACAGGGGGTTCACCCCTCCACTTT.

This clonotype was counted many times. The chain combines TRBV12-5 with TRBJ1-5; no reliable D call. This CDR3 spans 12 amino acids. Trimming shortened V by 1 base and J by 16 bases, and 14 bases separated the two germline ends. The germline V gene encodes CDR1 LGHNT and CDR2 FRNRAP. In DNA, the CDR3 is TGTGCTAGTGGTTTGGATTCCGATAAGCTCCATTTT. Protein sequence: CASGLDSDKLHF.

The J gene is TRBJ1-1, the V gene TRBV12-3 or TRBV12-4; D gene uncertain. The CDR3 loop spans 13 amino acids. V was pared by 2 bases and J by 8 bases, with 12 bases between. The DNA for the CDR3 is TGTGCCAGCAGTTTACTCGCTACAGAAGAAGCTTTCTTT. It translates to CASSLLATEEAFF.

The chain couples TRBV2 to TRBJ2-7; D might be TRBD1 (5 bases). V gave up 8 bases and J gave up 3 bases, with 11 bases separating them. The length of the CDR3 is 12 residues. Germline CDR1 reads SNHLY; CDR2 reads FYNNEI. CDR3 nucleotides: TGTGCCAGCGGGGCAAATCTCTACGAGCAGTACTTC. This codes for CASGANLYEQYF.

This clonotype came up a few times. CDR3 residues: CASGSIRGLNSPLHF. The CDR3, as DNA: TGTGCCAGCGGTTCCATTAGGGGGCTGAATTCACCCCTCCACTTT. The chain combines TRBV2 with TRBJ1-6; 7 positions match TRBD1. The CDR3 is made up of 15 amino acids. CDR1 and CDR2 from the germline V gene are SNHLY and FYNNEI. V shed 8 bases and J 7 bases; nucleotides not matched to a gene: 11.

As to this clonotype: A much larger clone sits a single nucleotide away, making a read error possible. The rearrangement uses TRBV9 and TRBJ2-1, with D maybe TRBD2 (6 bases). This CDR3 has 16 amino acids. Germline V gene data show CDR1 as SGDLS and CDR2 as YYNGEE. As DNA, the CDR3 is TGTGCCAGCGGCGTAGTCTCCGGGACTCCTCTCAATGAGCAGTTCTTC. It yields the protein CASGVVSGTPLNEQFF.

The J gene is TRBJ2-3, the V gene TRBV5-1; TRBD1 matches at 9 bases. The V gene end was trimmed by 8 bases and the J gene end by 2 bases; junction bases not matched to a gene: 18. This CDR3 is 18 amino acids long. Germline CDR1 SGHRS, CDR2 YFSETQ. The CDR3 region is CASKNRGRVYFLTDTQYF. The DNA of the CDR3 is TGCGCCAGTAAAAACAGGGGGCGCGTCTACTTCCTCACAGATACGCAGTATTTT.

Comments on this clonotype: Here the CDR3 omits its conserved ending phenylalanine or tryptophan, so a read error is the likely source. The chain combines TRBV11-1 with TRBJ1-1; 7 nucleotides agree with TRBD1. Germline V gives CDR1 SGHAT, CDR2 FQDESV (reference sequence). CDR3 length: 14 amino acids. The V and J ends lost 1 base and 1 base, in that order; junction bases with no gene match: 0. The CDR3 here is CASSLGDRNTEAFL. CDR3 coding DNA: TGTGCCAGCAGCTTAGGGGACAGGAACACTGAAGCTTTCCTT.

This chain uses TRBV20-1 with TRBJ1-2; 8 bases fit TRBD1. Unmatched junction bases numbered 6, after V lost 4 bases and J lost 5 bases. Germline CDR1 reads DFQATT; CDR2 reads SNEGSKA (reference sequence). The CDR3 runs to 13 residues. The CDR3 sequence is CSAMGQEGYGYTF. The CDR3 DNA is TGCAGTGCTATGGGACAGGAGGGATATGGCTACACCTTC.

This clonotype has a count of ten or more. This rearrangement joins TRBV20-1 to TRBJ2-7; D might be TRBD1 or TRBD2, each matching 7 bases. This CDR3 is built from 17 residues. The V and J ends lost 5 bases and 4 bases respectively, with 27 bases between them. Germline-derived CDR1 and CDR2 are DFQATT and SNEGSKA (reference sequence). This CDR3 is CSARPGTAGLSGYEQYF. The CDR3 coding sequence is TGCAGTGCTCGGCCCGGGACAGCGGGACTTAGCGGATACGAGCAGTACTTC.

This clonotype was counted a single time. This CDR3 reads CATSERENTEAFF. The CDR3, as DNA: TGTGCCACCAGTGAGCGGGAGAACACTGAAGCTTTCTTT. The rearrangement joins TRBV24-1 to TRBJ1-1; D is unclear. V lost 4 bases and J 1 base, leaving 6 bases between the germline ends. CDR3 length equals 13 residues. Germline V gene sequence: CDR1 KGHDR, CDR2 SFDVKD.

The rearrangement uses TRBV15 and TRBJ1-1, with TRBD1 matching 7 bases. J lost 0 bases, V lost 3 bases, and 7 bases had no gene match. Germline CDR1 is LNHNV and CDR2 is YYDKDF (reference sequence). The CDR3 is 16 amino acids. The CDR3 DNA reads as TGTGCCACCAGCAGCCCCGCGGACAGGTTGAACACTGAAGCTTTCTTT. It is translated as CATSSPADRLNTEAFF.

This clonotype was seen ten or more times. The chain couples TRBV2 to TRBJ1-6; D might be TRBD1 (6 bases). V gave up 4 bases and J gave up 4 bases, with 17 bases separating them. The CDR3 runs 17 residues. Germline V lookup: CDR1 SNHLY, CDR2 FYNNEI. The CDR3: CASSAPVDRSYNSPLHF. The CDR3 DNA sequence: TGTGCCAGCAGTGCCCCCGTCGACAGGTCTTATAATTCACCCCTCCACTTT.

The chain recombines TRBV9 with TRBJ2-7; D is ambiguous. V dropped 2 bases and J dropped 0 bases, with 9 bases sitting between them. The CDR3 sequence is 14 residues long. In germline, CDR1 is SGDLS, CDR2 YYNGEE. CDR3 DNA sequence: TGTGCCAGCAGCGTGAGTCTGAGCTCCTACGAGCAGTACTTC. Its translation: CASSVSLSSYEQYF.

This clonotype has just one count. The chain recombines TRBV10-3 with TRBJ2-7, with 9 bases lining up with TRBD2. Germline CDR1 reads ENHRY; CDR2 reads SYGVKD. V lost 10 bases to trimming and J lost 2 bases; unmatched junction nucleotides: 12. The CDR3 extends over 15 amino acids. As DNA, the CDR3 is TGTGCCAGCGTGCAGAGGCGGGGGGGCCCCTACGAGCAGTACTTC. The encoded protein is CASVQRRGGPYEQYF.

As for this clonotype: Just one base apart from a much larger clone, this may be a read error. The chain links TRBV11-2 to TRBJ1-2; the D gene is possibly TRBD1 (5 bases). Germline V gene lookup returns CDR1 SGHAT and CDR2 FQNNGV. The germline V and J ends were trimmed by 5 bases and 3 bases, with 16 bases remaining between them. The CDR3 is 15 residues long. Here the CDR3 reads CASSPRQRRDYGYTF. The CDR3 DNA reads TGTGCCAGCAGCCCCCGACAGAGGCGAGACTATGGCTACACCTTC.

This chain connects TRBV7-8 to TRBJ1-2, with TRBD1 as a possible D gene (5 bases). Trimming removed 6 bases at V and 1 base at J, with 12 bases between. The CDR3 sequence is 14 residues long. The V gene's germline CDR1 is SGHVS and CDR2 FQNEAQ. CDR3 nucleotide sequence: TGTGCCAGCAGTGATGGCAGGGTTAACTATGGCTACACCTTC. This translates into CASSDGRVNYGYTF. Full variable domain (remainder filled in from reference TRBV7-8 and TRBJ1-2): GAGVSQSPRYKVAKRGQDVALRCDPISGHVSLFWYQQALGQGPEFLTYFQNEAQLDKSGLPSDRFFAERPEGSVSTLKIQRTQQEDSAVYLCASSDGRVNYGYTFGSGTRLTVV.

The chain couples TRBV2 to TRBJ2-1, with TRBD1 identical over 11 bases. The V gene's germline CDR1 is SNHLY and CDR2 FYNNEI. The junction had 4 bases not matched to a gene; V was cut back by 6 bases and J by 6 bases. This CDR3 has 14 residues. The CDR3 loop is CASSRDRGINEQFF. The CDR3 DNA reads TGTGCCAGCAGCCGGGACAGGGGGATCAATGAGCAGTTCTTC.

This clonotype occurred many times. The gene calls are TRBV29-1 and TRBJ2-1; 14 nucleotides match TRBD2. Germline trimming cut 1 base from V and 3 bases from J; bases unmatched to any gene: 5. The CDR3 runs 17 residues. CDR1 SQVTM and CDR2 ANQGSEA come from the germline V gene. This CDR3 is CSVEGRGLAGDYNEQFF. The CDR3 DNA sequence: TGCAGCGTTGAAGGACGGGGACTAGCGGGGGACTACAATGAGCAGTTCTTC.

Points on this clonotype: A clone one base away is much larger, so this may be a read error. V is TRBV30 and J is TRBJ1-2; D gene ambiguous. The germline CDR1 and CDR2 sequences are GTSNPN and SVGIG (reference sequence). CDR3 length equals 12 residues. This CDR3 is CAWSSTDYGHTF. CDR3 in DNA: TGTGCCTGGAGTTCGACGGACTATGGCCACACCTTC.

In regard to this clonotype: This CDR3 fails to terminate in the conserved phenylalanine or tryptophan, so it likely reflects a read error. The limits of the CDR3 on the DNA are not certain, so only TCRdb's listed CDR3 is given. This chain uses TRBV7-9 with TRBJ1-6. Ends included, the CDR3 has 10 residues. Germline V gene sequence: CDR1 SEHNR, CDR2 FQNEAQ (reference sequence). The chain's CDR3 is CASSSNLARM.

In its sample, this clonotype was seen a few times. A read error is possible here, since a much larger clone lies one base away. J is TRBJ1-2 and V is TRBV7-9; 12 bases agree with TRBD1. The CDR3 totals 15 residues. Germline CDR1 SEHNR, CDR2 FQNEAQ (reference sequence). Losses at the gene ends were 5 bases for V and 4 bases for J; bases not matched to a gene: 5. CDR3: CASSEGTGGPYGYTF. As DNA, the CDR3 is TGTGCCAGCAGCGAAGGGACAGGGGGCCCCTATGGCTACACCTTC.

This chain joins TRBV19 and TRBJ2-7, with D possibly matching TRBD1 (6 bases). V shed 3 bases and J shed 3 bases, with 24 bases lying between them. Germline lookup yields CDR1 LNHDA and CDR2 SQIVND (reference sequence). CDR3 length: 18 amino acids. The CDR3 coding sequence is TGTGCCAGTAGTATTAGGGCGGACAGCTCTTCGGAATTCTACGAGCAGTACTTC. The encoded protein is CASSIRADSSSEFYEQYF.

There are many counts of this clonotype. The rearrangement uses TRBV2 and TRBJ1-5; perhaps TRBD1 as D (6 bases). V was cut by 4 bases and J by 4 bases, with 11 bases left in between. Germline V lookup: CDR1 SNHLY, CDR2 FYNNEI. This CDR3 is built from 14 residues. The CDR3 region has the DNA TGTGCCAGCAGTGCAGGGGTAGGGAATCAGCCCCAGCATTTT. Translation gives CASSAGVGNQPQHF.

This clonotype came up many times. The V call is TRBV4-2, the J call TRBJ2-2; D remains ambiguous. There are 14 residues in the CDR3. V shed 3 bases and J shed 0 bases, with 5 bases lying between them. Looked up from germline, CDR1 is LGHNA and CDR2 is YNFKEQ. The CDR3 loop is CASSHQANTGELFF. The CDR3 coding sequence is TGTGCCAGCAGCCATCAGGCGAACACCGGGGAGCTGTTTTTT.

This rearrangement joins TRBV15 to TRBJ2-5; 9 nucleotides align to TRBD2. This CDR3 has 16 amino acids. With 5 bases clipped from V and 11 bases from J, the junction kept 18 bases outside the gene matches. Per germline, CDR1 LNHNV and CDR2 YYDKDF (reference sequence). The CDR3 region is CATSEEVIAGAREQYF. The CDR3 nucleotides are TGTGCCACCAGCGAAGAGGTAATAGCGGGGGCGCGTGAGCAGTACTTC.

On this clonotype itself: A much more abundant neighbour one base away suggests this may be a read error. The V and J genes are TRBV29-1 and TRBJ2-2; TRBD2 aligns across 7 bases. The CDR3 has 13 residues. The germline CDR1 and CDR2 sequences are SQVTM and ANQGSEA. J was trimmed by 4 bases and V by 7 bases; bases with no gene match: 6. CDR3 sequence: CSGWGGSTGELFF. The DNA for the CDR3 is TGCAGCGGCTGGGGGGGGAGCACCGGGGAGCTGTTTTTT.

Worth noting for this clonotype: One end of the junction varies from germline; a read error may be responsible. The CDR3 DNA follows: TGTGCCATCAGTGAGTTGAACACTGAAGCCTTCTTT. It yields the protein CAISELNTEAFF. The rearrangement links TRBV10-3 to TRBJ1-1; no reliable D call. CDR1 is ENHRY and CDR2 is SYGVKD in the germline V gene. The CDR3 is 12 amino acids.

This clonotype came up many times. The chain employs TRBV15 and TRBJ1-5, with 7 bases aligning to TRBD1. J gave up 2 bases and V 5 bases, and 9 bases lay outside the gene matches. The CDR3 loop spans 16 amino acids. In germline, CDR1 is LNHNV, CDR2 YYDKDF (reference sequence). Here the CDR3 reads CATSWGTGERNQPQHF. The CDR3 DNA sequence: TGTGCCACCAGCTGGGGTACAGGGGAACGCAATCAGCCCCAGCATTTT. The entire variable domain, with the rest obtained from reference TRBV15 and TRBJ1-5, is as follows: DAMVIQNPRYQVTQFGKPVTLSCSQTLNHNVMYWYQQKSSQAPKLLFHYYDKDFNNEADTPDNFQSRRPNTSFCFLDIRSPGLGDTAMYLCATSWGTGERNQPQHFGDGTRLSIL.